The 17 T cell receptor beta chains given below trace back to one sample, sequenced in a study of blood T cell repertoires in COVID-19. The repertoire was sequenced with immunoSEQ multiplex PCR; TCRdb's copy has only in-frame clones and lacks some. The sample includes 130,000 to 150,000 clones, about 90% of them seen just once. The sequenced sample was peripheral blood. Every receptor here comes from a human donor in a cohort sampled during active COVID-19.

The chain is built from TRBV6-5 and TRBJ1-5; a weak D match, TRBD1 (5 bases). Germline CDR1 MNHEY, CDR2 SVGAGI. V lost 0 bases, J lost 7 bases, and 13 bases lay in between. The length of the CDR3 is 15 residues. This CDR3 reads CASSYSRTSRQPQHF. The CDR3 DNA is TGTGCCAGCAGTTACTCCCGGACATCAAGGCAGCCCCAGCATTTT.

This clone was found once. The J gene is TRBJ2-3, the V gene TRBV29-1, with 10 bases matching TRBD2. Germline V lookup: CDR1 SQVTM, CDR2 ANQGSEA. This CDR3 has 15 amino acids. Trimming took 1 base from V and 1 from J; bases not matched to a gene: 2. The chain's CDR3 is CSVEGAGGRTDTQYF. CDR3 nucleotides: TGCAGCGTTGAAGGAGCGGGGGGGCGCACAGATACGCAGTATTTT.

The rearrangement links TRBV2 to TRBJ2-2; 12 nucleotides agree with TRBD2. The J segment lost 4 bases and the V segment lost 6 bases, leaving 3 bases of the junction unmatched. The CDR3 spans 15 residues. CDR1 is SNHLY and CDR2 is FYNNEI in the germline V gene. CDR3 amino acids: CASSGLAGFTGELFF. CDR3 nucleotide sequence: TGTGCCAGCAGCGGACTAGCGGGGTTCACCGGGGAGCTGTTTTTT.

The gene calls are TRBV10-2 and TRBJ2-3, with a weak D call TRBD1 (6 bases). The CDR3 sequence is 14 residues long. Germline lookup yields CDR1 WSHSY and CDR2 SAAADI. V was pared by 7 bases and J by 2 bases, with 13 bases between. The CDR3 DNA follows: TGCGCCAGCACTCAGGGGCATATCACAGATACGCAGTATTTT. It encodes CASTQGHITDTQYF.

V usage is TRBV7-3 and J usage is TRBJ2-2, with D perhaps matching TRBD1 (5 bases). Trimming took 2 bases from V and 5 from J, leaving 12 bases between them. The CDR3 loop spans 15 amino acids. The germline CDR1 and CDR2 sequences are SGHTA and FQGTGA. CDR3 DNA sequence: TGTGCCAGCAGCTTAGCTGCAGGGCGGACCGGGGAGCTGTTTTTT. Its protein product is CASSLAAGRTGELFF.

The chain is built from TRBV7-9 and TRBJ2-3, with D maybe TRBD1 (5 bases). Germline lookup yields CDR1 SEHNR and CDR2 FQNEAQ (reference sequence). The CDR3 extends over 13 amino acids. Trimming left V 4 bases short and J 4 bases short, with 9 bases between. The CDR3 nucleotides are TGTGCCAGCAGCTCCGCAGGGTCAGATACGCAGTATTTT. Encoded protein: CASSSAGSDTQYF.

The V and J genes are TRBV28 and TRBJ1-1; TRBD1 matches at 9 bases. After removal of 5 bases from V and 11 bases from J, the junction contained 15 bases not matched to a gene. This CDR3 region has 15 residues. Germline V gene sequence: CDR1 MDHEN, CDR2 SYDVKM. CDR3 amino acids: CASSPTPDRGVSAFF. The CDR3 nucleotides are TGTGCCAGCAGTCCTACGCCGGACAGGGGTGTATCGGCTTTCTTT.

The J gene is TRBJ1-1, the V gene TRBV19, with D perhaps TRBD1 (6 bases). Germline V lookup: CDR1 LNHDA, CDR2 SQIVND (reference sequence). The CDR3 is made up of 12 amino acids. V lost 10 bases and J 7 bases, leaving 16 bases between the germline ends. The CDR3 here is CATADRLHEAFF. In nucleotides, the CDR3 is TGTGCCACCGCAGACAGGCTACATGAAGCTTTCTTT.

This clone was seen once. This rearrangement joins TRBV4-2 to TRBJ1-1, with 7 positions matching TRBD1. V lost 1 base, J lost 1 base, and 6 bases stayed unmatched. The CDR3 sequence is 16 residues long. Germline V CDR1 and CDR2: LGHNA, YNFKEQ. CDR3 nucleotide sequence: TGTGCCAGCAGCCAAGGGCAGGGGGTAGGGAACACTGAAGCTTTCTTT. Protein product: CASSQGQGVGNTEAFF.

The gene calls are TRBV29-1 and TRBJ2-7, with D possibly matching TRBD2 (6 bases). The CDR3 length is 10 residues. V was clipped by 4 bases and J by 8 bases, with 9 bases between them. The germline CDR1 and CDR2 sequences are SQVTM and ANQGSEA. The CDR3 DNA follows: TGCAGCGTTGTGGAGGGGCAGCAGTACTTC. Amino acids: CSVVEGQQYF.

The V gene is TRBV28, the J gene TRBJ1-2; perhaps TRBD1 as D (6 bases). This CDR3 region has 12 residues. The V and J ends lost 5 bases and 13 bases respectively, with 17 bases between them. Germline CDR1 and CDR2: MDHEN and SYDVKM. CDR3 nucleotides: TGTGCCAGCAGTCCCCAGAAAACAGGGTTCACCTTC. This gives the protein CASSPQKTGFTF.

The genes are TRBV4-1 and TRBJ2-5; 11 bases are shared with TRBD2. Germline V gene sequence: CDR1 MGHRA, CDR2 YSYEKL. CDR3 length equals 17 residues. After removal of 0 bases from V and 4 bases from J, the junction contained 7 bases not matched to a gene. In nucleotides, the CDR3 is TGCGCCAGCAGCCAAGATCAGACTAGCGGGATGGGAGAGACCCAGTACTTC. Protein product: CASSQDQTSGMGETQYF.

The gene calls are TRBV9 and TRBJ1-5; the D gene is possibly TRBD1 (6 bases). The germline V gene has CDR1 SGDLS and CDR2 YYNGEE. The CDR3 covers 14 residues. Trimming took off 4 bases at V and 7 bases at J, with 15 bases between the two ends. CDR3 in DNA: TGTGCCAGCAGCCCAGGGGAGGGGTTGCAGCCCCAGCATTTT. The encoded protein is CASSPGEGLQPQHF.

The CDR3 coding sequence is TGTGCCAGCAGTTTTAGAGGGGGCGGAGATACGCAGTATTTT. It is translated as CASSFRGGGDTQYF. V is TRBV28 and J is TRBJ2-3; 7 positions match TRBD1. The CDR3 is 14 amino acids. J lost 5 bases, V lost 3 bases, and 5 bases had no gene match. Germline-derived CDR1 and CDR2 are MDHEN and SYDVKM. Full variable domain (missing parts from reference TRBV28 and TRBJ2-3): DVKVTQSSRYLVKRTGEKVFLECVQDMDHENMFWYRQDPGLGLRLIYFSYDVKMKEKGDIPEGYSVSREKKERFSLILESASTNQTSMYLCASSFRGGGDTQYFGPGTRLTVL.

The chain combines TRBV28 with TRBJ1-5; 8 bases agree with TRBD1. V dropped 6 bases and J dropped 6; count of bases not matched to a gene: 4. This CDR3 has 13 residues. Germline V CDR1 and CDR2: MDHEN, SYDVKM. CDR3 sequence (DNA): TGTGCCAGCAGAGGGACAGGTAGTCAGCCCCAGCATTTT. Amino acid sequence: CASRGTGSQPQHF.

The chain has TRBV5-6 and TRBJ2-1; 9 bases line up with TRBD1. This CDR3 region has 16 residues. The germline V gene has CDR1 SGHDT and CDR2 YYEEEE. Trimming removed 4 bases from V and 9 bases from J; junction bases left unmatched: 14. CDR3 DNA: TGTGCCAGCAGCGACGGGACAGGGCGCCGTACAACTGAGCAGTTCTTC. Protein product: CASSDGTGRRTTEQFF.

The chain employs TRBV9 and TRBJ2-1; TRBD1 agrees at 7 bases. The germline gives CDR1 SGDLS, CDR2 YYNGEE. The ends lost 5 bases at V and 4 bases at J; junction bases unmatched: 9. The CDR3 is made up of 15 amino acids. The CDR3 nucleotides read TGTGCCAGCAGTCCCAGGGACAGAACATACAATGAGCAGTTCTTC. Amino acid sequence: CASSPRDRTYNEQFF.